The sequence of this T cell receptor (beta chain) was determined in a study of beta chain features in type 1 diabetes. Background on the study: There were 107,917,701 sorted cells examined across all samples. Study conclusions and caveats: The similarity of naive, central memory and Treg TCRB repertoires appeared greater among patients than among healthy donors.

Reverse transcription of all isolated RNA meant that expressed TCRB transcripts were sequenced. Data came from immunoSEQ multiplex PCR; TCRdb stores just in-frame clones and leaves some out. The sample holds 310,000 or so clones, 8% seen once. This clone was detected only a few times. Its antigen is undetermined. The V end was cut by 4 bases, the J end by 5 bases, with 8 bases between. The CDR3 has 13 residues. Germline values: CDR1 LNHDA, CDR2 SQIVND (reference sequence). The sequence derives from a woman aged 18-30 years in good health. Material for sequencing was central memory CD4+ T cells from blood. The V and J genes are TRBV19 and TRBJ2-2; D unresolved. DNA for the CDR3: TGTGCCAGTAGTAAGTTAGGTACCGGGGAGCTGTTTTTT. As protein: CASSKLGTGELFF.